This entry describes one T cell receptor beta chain. Its target is unknown. Second-dose schedules of about 4 or about 12 weeks were combined. Sequencing used immunoSEQ multiplex PCR; TCRdb keeps in-frame clones, though not all of them. The data hold some 120,000 clones, with roughly 82% observed a single time. This entry belongs to a study of T cell responses to AZD1222 COVID-19 vaccine. Study-wide points: Seropositive status at baseline applied to only five to seven AZD1222 recipients. A mostly white British donor set with more females was recruited, and clonal diversity was possibly underestimated.

The sequence came from an adult who received the AZD1222 COVID-19 vaccine. The source material was peripheral blood, sampled 28 days after the second AZD1222 dose.

In nucleotides, the CDR3 is TGTGCCAGCAGTTCGCGGGACAGGGGAAGTCAGCCCCAGCATTTT. Translation: CASSSRDRGSQPQHF. This rearrangement joins TRBV28 to TRBJ1-5; 10 nucleotides line up with TRBD1. CDR3 length: 15 residues. J gave up 6 bases and V 4 bases, and 6 bases lay outside the gene matches. In germline, CDR1 is MDHEN, CDR2 SYDVKM.